Below are 7 T cell receptor beta chains sequenced from a single sample in a study of blood T cell repertoires in COVID-19. Measured with immunoSEQ multiplex PCR; TCRdb has only the in-frame clones, and not every one. The sample holds under 250,000 clones, about three quarters seen once. The sample consisted of peripheral blood. All receptors come from a woman in her seventies with acute or convalescent COVID-19.

The chain employs TRBV28 and TRBJ2-5, with 9 bases identical to TRBD1. V was pared by 6 bases and J by 3 bases, with 5 bases of the junction left unmatched. The CDR3 totals 14 residues. Germline V gives CDR1 MDHEN, CDR2 SYDVKM. This chain's CDR3 is CASRQQGAKETQYF. The CDR3 nucleotides are TGTGCCAGCAGACAACAGGGGGCGAAAGAGACCCAGTACTTC.

This clone has only a few counts. The chain uses TRBV7-9 and TRBJ1-1; the match to TRBD1 covers 7 bases. The CDR3 runs 12 residues. V dropped 6 bases and J dropped 10; count of bases not matched to a gene: 8. Germline loops: CDR1 SEHNR, CDR2 FQNEAQ (reference sequence). The CDR3 DNA sequence: TGTGCCAGCAGTCCGGGACAGAACTTAGCTTTCTTT. It codes for CASSPGQNLAFF.

This chain uses TRBV3-1 (or the pseudogene TRBV3-2) with TRBJ2-3; D may be TRBD2 (6 bases). Germline CDR1 reads LGHDT; CDR2 reads YNNKEL (reference sequence). V was pared by 2 bases and J by 8 bases, with 14 bases between. The CDR3 runs to 14 residues. The CDR3 region is CASSQLWRDGTQYF. The CDR3 DNA reads TGTGCCAGCAGCCAACTTTGGCGGGACGGTACGCAGTATTTT.

This chain connects TRBV5-1 to TRBJ2-7, with D perhaps TRBD2 (5 bases). CDR1 and CDR2 (germline): SGHRS, YFSETQ. The CDR3 contains 13 residues. Between the trimmed V and J ends, which lost 4 bases and 4 bases, there was a span of 12 bases. CDR3 sequence: CASSLPGIYEQYF. The CDR3 DNA sequence: TGCGCCAGCAGCCTTCCCGGGATTTACGAGCAGTACTTC.

In nucleotides, the CDR3 is TGTGCCAGCAGTTCCAAGGGACTTAGCTCCTATAATTCACCCCTCCACTTT. Translating gives CASSSKGLSSYNSPLHF. The chain carries TRBV28 and TRBJ1-6; D possibly corresponds to TRBD1 (5 bases). The CDR3 consists of 17 residues. Trimming stripped 4 bases from V and 0 bases from J, with 13 bases between. Germline CDR1 is MDHEN and CDR2 is SYDVKM.

The chain is built from TRBV10-3 and TRBJ2-7; 9 nucleotides align to TRBD1. V was clipped by 0 bases and J by 6 bases; unmatched bases: 15. From germline, CDR1 is ENHRY and CDR2 SYGVKD. This CDR3 region has 18 residues. Here the CDR3 DNA reads TGTGCCATCAGTGAGTCCCTCTCCGGGACAGGGTCACCTACCGAGCAGTACTTC. This translates into CAISESLSGTGSPTEQYF.

The chain has TRBV18 and TRBJ2-7; D is undetermined. Looked up from germline, CDR1 is KGHSH and CDR2 is LQKENI. This CDR3 has 14 residues. V was trimmed by 3 bases and J by 1 base, leaving 10 bases between them. Here the CDR3 reads CASSPVAESYEQYF. In DNA, the CDR3 is TGTGCCAGCTCACCGGTAGCAGAATCCTACGAGCAGTACTTC. The whole variable domain, filled in from reference TRBV18 and TRBJ2-7, reads NAGVMQNPRHLVRRRGQEARLRCSPMKGHSHVYWYRQLPEEGLKFMVYLQKENIIDESGMPKERFSAEFPKEGPSILRIQQVVRGDSAAYFCASSPVAESYEQYFGPGTRLTVT.